Each of the 29 T cell receptor beta chains below was sequenced from the same sample in a study of blood T cells in healthy people across ages. The authors ran a second PCR of 7 to 11 cycles using a sample-barcoded 5' primer and a J-beta primer mix. TCRdb ran MiXCR on the 5' RACE reads and lists one entry per CDR3 protein. In the table there are fewer than 1,000,000 distinct CDR3 sequences, 40% to 50% of which are singletons. The sequencing input was blood. The receptor source for this set is a man in his 60s in good health.

The V call is TRBV15, the J call TRBJ1-1; the D gene is possibly TRBD1 (5 bases). V lost 5 bases to trimming and J lost 8 bases, with 18 bases between them. The germline V gene encodes CDR1 LNHNV and CDR2 YYDKDF (reference sequence). CDR3 size: 14 residues. The DNA of the CDR3 is TGTGCCACCAGCCCCCGTAGGGGTAGTAAAGAAGCTTTCTTT. It is translated as CATSPRRGSKEAFF.

The chain couples TRBV27 to TRBJ2-7; the match to TRBD2 covers 11 bases. V trimming: 4 bases; J trimming: 3 bases; junction bases outside the gene matches: 5. The CDR3 is 15 amino acids. The germline V gene encodes CDR1 MNHEY and CDR2 SMNVEV (reference sequence). This chain's CDR3 is CASSSSGLAVYEQYF. CDR3 in DNA: TGTGCCAGCAGTTCGTCGGGACTAGCGGTCTACGAGCAGTACTTC.

The CDR3 bases are TGTGCCAGCCCGGGACAGGGGAATACCTATAGCAATCAGCCCCAGCATTTT. Residues: CASPGQGNTYSNQPQHF. The V gene is TRBV2, the J gene TRBJ1-5; 10 bases agree with TRBD1. CDR3 length: 17 residues. With V trimmed by 8 bases and J by 0 bases, 10 bases remained unmatched. Germline loops: CDR1 SNHLY, CDR2 FYNNEI.

This clonotype was observed a few times. The rearrangement uses TRBV29-1 and TRBJ2-3; D call uncertain. In germline, CDR1 is SQVTM, CDR2 ANQGSEA. This CDR3 spans 12 amino acids. V was cut by 1 base and J by 2 bases, with 4 bases left in between. The CDR3 nucleotides read TGCAGCGTTGAAGGTAACACAGATACGCAGTATTTT. Encoded protein: CSVEGNTDTQYF.

Worth noting for this clonotype: A junction boundary mismatches the germline segment, possibly from a read error. The chain recombines TRBV7-9 with TRBJ1-2; 8 nucleotides match TRBD1. The CDR3 sequence is 15 residues long. Germline CDR1 is SEHNR and CDR2 is FQNEAQ (reference sequence). CDR3 amino acids: CAGRPDRASNYGYTF. For the CDR3, the DNA is TGTGCCGGCAGACCGGACAGGGCGTCTAACTATGGCTACACCTTC.

The chain employs TRBV4-3 and TRBJ2-7; D possibly corresponds to TRBD1 (6 bases). CDR1 and CDR2 from the germline V gene are LGHNA and YSLEER. The CDR3 contains 14 residues. Deletions cut 1 base from V and 6 bases from J, with 13 bases between. In DNA form, the CDR3 reads TGCGCCAGCAGCCAAGCTGGACAGCCCTTCGAGCAGTACTTC. This translates into CASSQAGQPFEQYF.

The chain links TRBV9 to TRBJ2-5, with D uncertain. The germline V and J ends were trimmed by 1 base and 7 bases, with 8 bases remaining between them. The germline V gene has CDR1 SGDLS and CDR2 YYNGEE. There are 12 residues in the CDR3. As DNA, the CDR3 is TGTGCCAGCAGCGTACGTCCCTCGACCCAGTACTTC. Translated: CASSVRPSTQYF.

The sample holds one count of this clonotype. The gene calls are TRBV7-2 and TRBJ2-7; D is unclear. The CDR3 totals 14 residues. Germline loops: CDR1 SGHTA, CDR2 FQGNSA. Trimming shortened V by 1 base and J by 3 bases, and 10 bases separated the two germline ends. The CDR3 loop is CASSLGQTIYEQYF. Written as DNA, the CDR3 is TGTGCCAGCAGCTTAGGGCAGACCATCTACGAGCAGTACTTC.

The chain carries TRBV15 and TRBJ2-3; D possibly uses TRBD1 or TRBD2 (6 bases each). CDR3 length equals 13 residues. V lost 4 bases and J 4 bases, leaving 9 bases between the germline ends. In germline, CDR1 is LNHNV, CDR2 YYDKDF (reference sequence). The CDR3 DNA reads as TGTGCCACCAGCATAGGGGGGCCAGATACGCAGTATTTT. Amino acid sequence: CATSIGGPDTQYF.

The chain uses TRBV12-3 or TRBV12-4 and TRBJ2-7; TRBD2 agrees at 11 bases. This CDR3 spans 15 amino acids. J gave up 6 bases and V 1 base, and 5 bases lay outside the gene matches. The CDR3 DNA follows: TGTGCCAGCAGTTTAGTACTAGCGGGGGTTGGCGAGCAGTACTTC. Protein: CASSLVLAGVGEQYF.

This chain's CDR3 is CASSQERGKTNEKLFF. In DNA form, the CDR3 reads TGCGCCAGCAGCCAAGAAAGGGGGAAGACTAATGAAAAACTGTTTTTT. The chain is built from TRBV4-1 and TRBJ1-4, with D perhaps matching TRBD1 (6 bases). The V gene lost 0 bases and the J gene lost 2 bases, with 10 bases spanning the gap. The V gene's germline CDR1 is MGHRA and CDR2 YSYEKL. This CDR3 region has 16 residues.

The rearrangement links TRBV5-1 to TRBJ2-5, with D perhaps assigned TRBD1 or TRBD2 (5 bases each). In germline, CDR1 is SGHRS, CDR2 YFSETQ. The CDR3 runs 15 residues. The V end was cut by 4 bases, the J end by 4 bases, with 17 bases between. In DNA form, the CDR3 reads TGCGCCAGCAGCCTCCATGAGGGGCTTACAGAGACCCAGTACTTC. Translation: CASSLHEGLTETQYF.

This clonotype has just a few counts. The chain combines TRBV5-1 with TRBJ2-1; 11 bases are a match to TRBD2. The germline V gene has CDR1 SGHRS and CDR2 YFSETQ. Trimming took 2 bases from V and 5 from J; bases not matched to a gene: 6. This CDR3 comprises 16 residues. CDR3 nucleotide sequence: TGCGCCAGCAGCTTTCCTAGCGGGGGGACAGACAATGAGCAGTTCTTC. Translation gives CASSFPSGGTDNEQFF. Full variable domain (remainder filled in from reference TRBV5-1 and TRBJ2-1): KAGVTQTPRYLIKTRGQQVTLSCSPISGHRSVSWYQQTPGQGLQFLFEYFSETQRNKGNFPGRFSGRQFSNSRSEMNVSTLELGDSALYLCASSFPSGGTDNEQFFGPGTRLTVL.

In this sample, this clonotype turned up many times. The V and J genes are TRBV7-2 and TRBJ2-7; TRBD2 might be the D (5 bases). Germline CDR1 is SGHTA and CDR2 is FQGNSA. V was cut by 0 bases and J by 2 bases, with 8 bases left in between. This CDR3 has 14 residues. CDR3 loop: CASSLAGRAYEQYF. CDR3 nucleotides: TGTGCCAGCAGCTTAGCGGGGAGAGCCTACGAGCAGTACTTC.

Concerning this clonotype itself: A read error may produce the germline difference seen at one junction end. This chain joins TRBV12-3 or TRBV12-4 and TRBJ2-1; 7 bases line up with TRBD1. This CDR3 has 15 residues. The CDR3 spells CAGSLSGQVPGWQFF. In DNA form, the CDR3 reads TGTGCCGGCAGTTTAAGCGGACAGGTCCCCGGATGGCAGTTCTTC.

This clonotype was counted between two and nine times. The chain carries TRBV29-1 and TRBJ1-1; no clear D gene. Trimming stripped 2 bases from V and 4 bases from J, with 8 bases between. Germline V gene sequence: CDR1 SQVTM, CDR2 ANQGSEA. The CDR3 loop spans 12 amino acids. CDR3 in DNA: TGCAGCGTTGAACTTGGCGGCACTGAAGCTTTCTTT. Its translation is CSVELGGTEAFF.

This clonotype was recorded at least ten times. At one end the junction does not follow the germline gene, possibly because of a read error. This chain joins TRBV5-1 and TRBJ2-7; tentatively, D is TRBD2 (6 bases). Germline-derived CDR1 and CDR2 are SGHRS and YFSETQ. The CDR3 length is 15 residues. CDR3 sequence reads: CASSLGAGGPYEQYF. CDR3 DNA sequence: TGTGCCAGCAGCTTAGGGGCCGGGGGTCCCTACGAGCAGTACTTC.

V is TRBV7-3 and J is TRBJ2-3; tentatively, D is TRBD2 (7 bases). The germline V gene encodes CDR1 SGHTA and CDR2 FQGTGA. This CDR3 contains 15 residues. Trimming took off 4 bases at V and 1 base at J, with 12 bases between the two ends. The CDR3 sequence: CASSSNGGRTDTQYF. CDR3 sequence (DNA): TGTGCCAGCAGCTCCAACGGGGGGCGCACAGATACGCAGTATTTT.

V and J are TRBV5-1 and TRBJ2-5; D is possibly TRBD1 or TRBD2 (5 bases each). The CDR3 has 20 amino acids. Germline V gene sequence: CDR1 SGHRS, CDR2 YFSETQ. V lost 1 base and J 0 bases, leaving 25 bases between the germline ends. CDR3 sequence (DNA): TGCGCCAGCAGCTTGCCCGGAACTCGCGAGGGGACGGGGTACCAAGAGACCCAGTACTTC. As protein: CASSLPGTREGTGYQETQYF.

As concerns this clonotype: A much larger clone differs by one base, so this may be a read error. The V call is TRBV4-3, the J call TRBJ2-4; D gene uncertain. The CDR3 spans 14 residues. V gave up 1 base and J gave up 13 bases, with 17 bases separating them. Per germline, CDR1 LGHNA and CDR2 YSLEER. CDR3 DNA sequence: TGCGCCAGCAGCCAAGTTACTAACTTCTACGGGCAGTACTTC. Its protein is CASSQVTNFYGQYF.

This clonotype has just a few counts. The chain recombines TRBV9 with TRBJ2-6; D gene unclear. The CDR3 has 21 amino acids. The ends were cut back, 3 bases at V and 0 bases at J, with 25 bases in the middle. In germline, CDR1 is SGDLS, CDR2 YYNGEE. The CDR3 protein is CASSALGSSSLSFSGANVLTF. The CDR3, as DNA: TGTGCCAGCAGCGCCCTAGGATCGTCGAGTTTATCTTTCTCTGGGGCCAACGTCCTGACTTTC.

The rearrangement uses TRBV12-3 or TRBV12-4 and TRBJ1-2; D possibly corresponds to TRBD1 (5 bases). This CDR3 region has 13 residues. The V end was cut by 0 bases, the J end by 7 bases, with 9 bases between. This chain's CDR3 is CASSLAQGCGYTF. The CDR3 DNA reads as TGTGCCAGCAGTTTAGCGCAGGGTTGTGGCTACACCTTC.

The J gene is TRBJ2-5, the V gene TRBV27; 9 nucleotides agree with TRBD1. Per germline, CDR1 MNHEY and CDR2 SMNVEV (reference sequence). The V gene end was trimmed by 3 bases and the J gene end by 4 bases; junction bases not matched to a gene: 9. This CDR3 region has 16 residues. CDR3 in DNA: TGTGCCAGCAGTTTGACCCTAACAGGGGGCTTAGAGACCCAGTACTTC. Translated: CASSLTLTGGLETQYF.

The CDR3: CASSPGRYGANEQFF. In nucleotides, the CDR3 is TGTGCCAGCTCACCAGGGAGGTACGGGGCTAATGAGCAGTTCTTC. The rearrangement links TRBV18 to TRBJ2-1, with a possible D match to TRBD2 (6 bases). The V gene lost 2 bases and the J gene lost 7 bases, with 15 bases spanning the gap. CDR1 is KGHSH, CDR2 LQKENI, per germline. This CDR3 region has 15 residues.

This clonotype was observed at least ten times. The CDR3 region is CSVGQTEAFF. The CDR3 region has the DNA TGCAGCGTTGGTCAAACTGAAGCTTTCTTT. The chain combines TRBV29-1 with TRBJ1-1; no definite D call. The CDR3 has 10 amino acids. Germline V gene sequence: CDR1 SQVTM, CDR2 ANQGSEA. V was cut by 4 bases and J by 5 bases, with 5 bases left in between.

The CDR3 loop is CASSLRHFKQYF. The CDR3 DNA follows: TGTGCCAGCAGTTTGAGACATTTCAAGCAGTACTTC. The rearrangement joins TRBV12-3 or TRBV12-4 to TRBJ2-7, with no clear D. This CDR3 has 12 residues. Trimming removed 3 bases from V and 8 bases from J, with 11 bases in between.

In its sample, this clonotype was seen once. At one of its ends the junction is not consistent with the germline gene, which may arise from a read error. The rearrangement uses TRBV28 and TRBJ2-1; D ambiguous. The end of the DNA is better explained by TRBJ2-7, so the J call may be wrong. CDR1 is MDHEN, CDR2 SYDVKM, per germline. CDR3 size: 16 residues. The chain's CDR3 is CAGSPRKGYSYNEQYF. The CDR3 DNA reads as TGTGCCGGCAGTCCCCGGAAGGGATACTCCTACAATGAGCAGTACTTC.

CDR3 sequence: CASSFRTGDLSYEQYF. CDR3 nucleotide sequence: TGTGCCAGCAGTTTTAGGACAGGGGACCTCTCCTACGAGCAGTACTTC. The chain uses TRBV12-3 or TRBV12-4 and TRBJ2-7; the match to TRBD1 covers 9 bases. V lost 3 bases, J lost 0 bases, and 6 bases stayed unmatched. This CDR3 is built from 16 residues.

Remarks on this clonotype: A read error is likely here: a far larger clone is one base away. The V gene is TRBV5-1, the J gene TRBJ2-1; perhaps D is TRBD1 or TRBD2 (6 bases each). The CDR3 loop spans 14 amino acids. Per the germline V gene, CDR1 is SGHRS and CDR2 is YFSETQ. The CDR3 reads CASSLAGGYDEQFF. The CDR3 region has the DNA TGCGCCAGCAGCTTGGCCGGGGGCTACGATGAGCAGTTCTTC.